These 26 T cell receptor beta chains were all obtained from the same sample, sequenced in a study of response to subunit inactivated influenza vaccine. TCRdb re-analysed the RT-PCR reads in MiXCR, keeping a single row per CDR3 protein. The sample holds around 850,000 distinct CDR3 sequences, roughly 20% seen once. The sequencing here drew on PBMCs from blood, taken roughly 5 days after vaccination. The receptors here all came from a man between 45 and 60 years old who received an inactivated influenza vaccine.

The chain carries TRBV12-3 or TRBV12-4 and TRBJ2-5; D possibly corresponds to TRBD2 (6 bases). CDR3 length: 14 residues. V was clipped by 4 bases and J by 10 bases, with 19 bases between them. The CDR3 here is CASSSFVGSGVQYF. CDR3 nucleotide sequence: TGTGCCAGCAGTTCCTTTGTAGGGTCGGGAGTCCAGTACTTC.

This clonotype has a count of ten or more. The CDR3 DNA sequence: TGTGCCACCAGCTTGGGGGGGCGATTTGAAAAACTGTTTTTT. Translation: CATSLGGRFEKLFF. The genes are TRBV15 and TRBJ1-4, with D possibly being TRBD1 (6 bases). The V end was cut by 5 bases, the J end by 7 bases, with 14 bases between. This CDR3 contains 14 residues. Germline CDR1 reads LNHNV; CDR2 reads YYDKDF (reference sequence).

The chain uses TRBV5-6 and TRBJ2-3; tentative D call: TRBD1 (5 bases). The V gene lost 0 bases and the J gene lost 3 bases, with 11 bases spanning the gap. The CDR3 is made up of 15 amino acids. Germline values: CDR1 SGHDT, CDR2 YYEEEE. CDR3 coding DNA: TGTGCCAGCAGCTTGGTGGACACTTTTACAGATACGCAGTATTTT. Residues: CASSLVDTFTDTQYF.

This clonotype was seen only a few times. As DNA, the CDR3 is TGTGCCAGCAGCCCGTACGGACGAACAGATACGCAGTATTTT. Translated, it gives CASSPYGRTDTQYF. The chain combines TRBV7-2 with TRBJ2-3, with D uncertain. Germline CDR1 SGHTA, CDR2 FQGNSA. Trimming removed 5 bases from V and 3 bases from J, with 12 bases in between. The CDR3 spans 14 residues.

This clonotype was detected a few times. The chain links TRBV5-1 to TRBJ1-2, with D possibly matching TRBD1 (5 bases). This CDR3 region has 16 residues. The V gene's germline CDR1 is SGHRS and CDR2 YFSETQ. The V and J ends lost 4 bases and 4 bases respectively, with 20 bases between them. CDR3: CASSPMGRVTTYGYTF. The CDR3 nucleotides are TGCGCCAGCAGCCCCATGGGGCGGGTAACGACCTATGGCTACACCTTC.

This clonotype was seen a few times. The chain uses TRBV6-1 and TRBJ1-1; TRBD1 agrees at 8 bases. The germline V gene has CDR1 MNHNS and CDR2 SASEGT. This CDR3 has 14 residues. The trim removed 6 bases at V and 5 bases at J, leaving 8 bases unmatched. This chain's CDR3 is CASRTGQGGTEAFF. The CDR3 nucleotides are TGTGCCAGCAGGACCGGACAGGGAGGGACTGAAGCTTTCTTT.

The genes are TRBV7-2 and TRBJ2-2, with TRBD2 matching over 9 bases. Germline assignment: CDR1 SGHTA and CDR2 FQGNSA. This CDR3 has 15 residues. Trimming at V came to 2 bases and at J to 4 bases, leaving 2 bases not matched to a gene. This CDR3 is CASSLNSGGTGELFF. The CDR3 DNA follows: TGTGCCAGCAGCTTAAATAGCGGGGGCACCGGGGAGCTGTTTTTT.

This clonotype turned up a few times. The gene calls are TRBV12-3 or TRBV12-4 and TRBJ2-3, with D hard to call. Trimming stripped 6 bases from V and 2 bases from J, with 9 bases between. The CDR3 has 13 amino acids. The DNA for the CDR3 is TGTGCCAGCAGCGAATTTCTCACAGATACGCAGTATTTT. Amino acid sequence: CASSEFLTDTQYF.

This clonotype was seen only a few times. The chain links TRBV27 to TRBJ2-1; 10 positions agree with TRBD2. CDR1 and CDR2 (germline): MNHEY, SMNVEV (reference sequence). The CDR3 is made up of 15 amino acids. With V trimmed by 6 bases and J by 6 bases, 8 bases remained unmatched. The CDR3 spells CASRSAGGPSNEQFF. The DNA for the CDR3 is TGTGCCAGCAGATCAGCGGGGGGGCCCTCCAATGAGCAGTTCTTC.

This clonotype was seen more than once but under ten times. This chain uses TRBV11-2 with TRBJ1-2, with 8 bases aligning to TRBD1. Germline CDR1 is SGHAT and CDR2 is FQNNGV. Trimming cost V 3 bases and J 3 bases; bases outside gene matches: 6. This CDR3 has 15 amino acids. The DNA for the CDR3 is TGTGCCAGCAGCTTCCGGACAGGGAAGGACTATGGCTACACCTTC. Translated, it gives CASSFRTGKDYGYTF. The whole variable domain, filled in from reference TRBV11-2 and TRBJ1-2, reads EAGVAQSPRYKIIEKRQSVAFWCNPISGHATLYWYQQILGQGPKLLIQFQNNGVVDDSQLPKDRFSAERLKGVDSTLKIQPAKLEDSAVYLCASSFRTGKDYGYTFGSGTRLTVV.

This chain links TRBV4-3 with TRBJ2-7, with D tentatively TRBD2 (6 bases). V lost 3 bases to trimming and J lost 3 bases, with 9 bases between them. The CDR3 has 13 residues. Germline-derived CDR1 and CDR2 are LGHNA and YSLEER. CDR3: CASSQEGNYEQYF. CDR3 DNA sequence: TGCGCCAGCAGCCAGGAGGGGAACTACGAGCAGTACTTC.

The chain uses TRBV6-1 and TRBJ2-2, with 9 bases fitting TRBD2. Trimming cost V 7 bases and J 7 bases; bases outside gene matches: 13. In germline, CDR1 is MNHNS, CDR2 SASEGT. CDR3 length: 16 residues. The CDR3: CASTIRAGGGNGELFF. CDR3 nucleotide sequence: TGTGCCAGCACCATCCGAGCGGGGGGCGGAAACGGGGAGCTGTTTTTT.

The CDR3 spells CASSFYLNQGPSSYNEQFF. CDR3 coding DNA: TGTGCCAGCAGCTTCTATCTTAACCAGGGGCCCAGCTCCTACAATGAGCAGTTCTTC. V is TRBV11-1 and J is TRBJ2-1, with a tentative D call TRBD1 (6 bases). V was cut by 3 bases and J by 0 bases, with 21 bases left in between. Germline-derived CDR1 and CDR2 are SGHAT and FQDESV (reference sequence). CDR3 length: 19 residues.

This clonotype was counted a few times. Germline and junction disagree at one end, which may indicate a read error. The chain joins TRBV6-5 to TRBJ2-7, with a possible D match to TRBD1 (5 bases). This CDR3 comprises 16 residues. Looked up from germline, CDR1 is MNHEY and CDR2 is SVGAGI. CDR3 residues: CASRYYPTGVRSEQYF. In DNA form, the CDR3 reads TGTGCCAGCAGATACTACCCCACAGGCGTTAGGAGCGAGCAGTACTTC.

This clonotype has a handful of counts. The chain couples TRBV2 to TRBJ2-2; TRBD1 matches at 7 bases. The CDR3 is 15 residues long. Germline values: CDR1 SNHLY, CDR2 FYNNEI. V lost 7 bases to trimming and J lost 0 bases; unmatched junction nucleotides: 5. CDR3 amino acids: CASKAQGTNTGELFF. For the CDR3, the DNA is TGTGCCAGCAAGGCACAGGGGACGAACACCGGGGAGCTGTTTTTT.

This clonotype was observed many times. The chain carries TRBV20-1 and TRBJ2-4; 9 bases map to TRBD2. The CDR3 runs 19 residues. V dropped 3 bases and J dropped 0; count of bases not matched to a gene: 15. Looked up from germline, CDR1 is DFQATT and CDR2 is SNEGSKA (reference sequence). The CDR3 DNA reads TGCAGTGCTAGGCATTCCGGGACTAGCAGCCTCCTAGCCAAAAACATTCAGTACTTC. It yields the protein CSARHSGTSSLLAKNIQYF.

The rearrangement links TRBV6-6 to TRBJ2-1, with a tentative D call TRBD2 (5 bases). The CDR3 is 13 residues long. Germline V gene lookup returns CDR1 MNHNY and CDR2 SVGAGI (reference sequence). Trimming cost V 2 bases and J 8 bases, with 10 bases left between them. The CDR3 spells CASSYRGMDEQFF. In DNA, the CDR3 is TGTGCCAGCAGTTACCGGGGAATGGATGAGCAGTTCTTC.

The rearrangement uses TRBV7-2 and TRBJ1-5; D gene ambiguous. The CDR3 has 15 residues. V gave up 1 base and J gave up 0 bases, with 7 bases separating them. The V gene's germline CDR1 is SGHTA and CDR2 FQGNSA. The CDR3 sequence: CASSLGRYSNQPQHF. CDR3 DNA: TGTGCCAGCAGCTTAGGCCGTTATAGCAATCAGCCCCAGCATTTT.

The chain couples TRBV3-1 to TRBJ2-2, with no clear D. V was shortened by 1 base and J by 4 bases, with 7 bases between the two germline ends. The CDR3 has 14 amino acids. Germline V gene sequence: CDR1 LGHDT, CDR2 YNNKEL (reference sequence). CDR3 residues: CASSQVATTGELFF. In DNA form, the CDR3 reads TGTGCCAGCAGCCAAGTTGCGACCACCGGGGAGCTGTTTTTT.

This clonotype has only a few counts. This chain connects TRBV10-2 to TRBJ2-2; no clear D gene. Germline CDR1 is WSHSY and CDR2 is SAAADI. V was clipped by 8 bases and J by 0 bases, with 13 bases between them. The CDR3 is 15 residues long. CDR3 in amino acids: CASLTRNANTGELFF. CDR3 DNA sequence: TGCGCCAGCCTCACACGGAACGCGAACACCGGGGAGCTGTTTTTT.

This clonotype was seen repeatedly, ten times or more. The gene calls are TRBV20-1 and TRBJ1-1; D not resolved. V was clipped by 3 bases and J by 1 base, with 12 bases between them. The CDR3 runs 14 residues. Germline V gene sequence: CDR1 DFQATT, CDR2 SNEGSKA (reference sequence). The CDR3 loop is CSAREMERNTEAFF. CDR3 nucleotides: TGCAGTGCTAGGGAGATGGAGAGGAACACTGAAGCTTTCTTT.

The sample holds a few counts of this clonotype. The chain uses TRBV4-3 and TRBJ1-1; D not resolved. Germline values: CDR1 LGHNA, CDR2 YSLEER. The V end lost 0 bases, the J end lost 0 bases, and 8 bases lay between the germline ends. CDR3 size: 15 residues. The CDR3 sequence is CASSQDRVVNTEAFF. The CDR3 nucleotides are TGCGCCAGCAGCCAAGATAGGGTGGTGAACACTGAAGCTTTCTTT.

The rearrangement joins TRBV12-3 or TRBV12-4 to TRBJ2-3; D possibly corresponds to TRBD1 (6 bases). The CDR3 has 16 residues. Trimming cost V 1 base and J 6 bases, with 17 bases left between them. The CDR3 here is CASSLGTAALGDTQYF. The DNA for the CDR3 is TGTGCCAGCAGTTTAGGGACAGCGGCCCTGGGGGATACGCAGTATTTT.

This clonotype was counted only a few times. V and J are TRBV4-3 and TRBJ2-3; 7 bases align to TRBD2. V lost 0 bases to trimming and J lost 3 bases; unmatched junction nucleotides: 3. This CDR3 contains 15 residues. Germline values: CDR1 LGHNA, CDR2 YSLEER. This chain's CDR3 is CASSQDQRGTDTQYF. The CDR3 bases are TGCGCCAGCAGCCAAGATCAGCGGGGAACAGATACGCAGTATTTT.

This clonotype was picked up a small number of times. The rearrangement joins TRBV7-2 to TRBJ2-5; perhaps TRBD1 as D (5 bases). The germline V gene has CDR1 SGHTA and CDR2 FQGNSA. The CDR3 covers 14 residues. V lost 4 bases to trimming and J lost 5 bases, with 14 bases between them. The CDR3 region has the DNA TGTGCCAGCAGCTCAGGTGCAGGGTGGGAGACCCAGTACTTC. It encodes CASSSGAGWETQYF.

This clonotype was counted only a few times. This sequence joins TRBV2 and TRBJ1-1, with a possible D match to TRBD1 (5 bases). Germline assignment: CDR1 SNHLY and CDR2 FYNNEI. V was clipped by 7 bases and J by 2 bases, with 14 bases between them. There are 14 residues in the CDR3. CDR3 in amino acids: CASTRGVLNTEAFF. In DNA, the CDR3 is TGTGCCAGCACTCGGGGGGTCCTAAACACTGAAGCTTTCTTT.